The TCR beta chain under discussion was sequenced for a study of T cells after yellow fever vaccination. Study findings and constraints: Most primary-vaccination clones reappeared after the booster (around 95% CD4, approximately 88% CD8).

Germline CDR1 reads KGHDR; CDR2 reads SFDVKD. The V end lost 4 bases, the J end lost 7 bases, and 15 bases lay between the germline ends. The CDR3 runs 15 residues. Only a few counts were recorded for this clonotype. Its antigen is still unknown. Using its own MiXCR run on the 5' RACE reads, TCRdb lists one record per CDR3 protein. The table includes a few hundred thousand distinct CDR3 sequences, under 5% detected once. This chain links TRBV24-1 with TRBJ2-2; weak D call: TRBD1 (6 bases). This clonotype was obtained from a man aged 18 to 29 who received the YFV17D yellow fever vaccine. The sample consisted of PBMCs, taken 5 days after the yellow fever booster vaccination. CDR3 bases: TGTGCCACCAGTGAGGGGGACACCCGCGGCGGGGAGCTGTTTTTT. Protein sequence: CATSEGDTRGGELFF.